This T cell receptor (beta chain) was recorded in a study of early T cells in non-severe SARS-CoV-2 infection. This clonotype appeared many times. V dropped 4 bases and J dropped 5 bases, with 18 bases sitting between them. Per the germline V gene, CDR1 is DFQATT and CDR2 is SNEGSKA (reference sequence). There are 14 residues in the CDR3. MiXCR, applied by TCRdb to the 5' RACE reads, yields one record per CDR3 protein. The sample has about 49,000 distinct CDR3 sequences, about 6.5% seen once. The V and J genes are TRBV20-1 and TRBJ2-7; no firm D call. Sample: whole blood, taken at baseline. This TCR was sampled from an adult who was a healthcare worker with PCR-confirmed SARS-CoV-2 infection or an uninfected control (not recorded which). The CDR3 sequence: CSAIGARDLNEQYF. CDR3 DNA: TGCAGTGCTATTGGAGCAAGGGATCTAAACGAGCAGTACTTC.